Listed here is a single TCR beta chain. This clonotype was detected ten times or more. Its antigen is still unknown. No much larger clonotype is one base removed from it; base qualities were not supplied. The source of the sample is a study of T cells in Graves' hyperthyroidism and ophthalmopathy (dated by TCRdb to the late 2010s). For context, the study as a whole: Peripheral blood was collected at initial diagnosis, before any treatment. To identify TCR V-J signatures that set the groups apart, the researchers used a discovery cohort of 100 patients, made up of under 50 with Graves' ophthalmopathy and 57 with stable Graves' hyperthyroidism. An independent validation cohort of 18 to 20 hyperthyroidism patients and 17 patients who later progressed to ophthalmopathy tested prospective prediction of ophthalmopathy. For training and testing, the 100 patients in the discovery cohort were randomly divided in a 7:3 ratio. In addition, the study compared T-cell repertoires in thyroid tissue and in blood from roughly six Graves' hyperthyroidism patients. Once sampling was done, hyperthyroidism patients were given methimazole at a starting dose of 30 mg daily, whereas ophthalmopathy patients were given high-dose intravenous methylprednisolone. According to the paper, TCR Vbeta CDR3 sequencing was carried out on about 140 peripheral blood samples, which came from under 50 ophthalmopathy, 70 to 80 hyperthyroidism and approximately 17 progressor patients. General conclusions and limits of the study: In cross-validation, a model built on a 13 V-J signature told ophthalmopathy apart from stable hyperthyroidism with under 90% sensitivity and about 81% specificity, and in testing the same model reached 80%/75%. In validation, the model predicted progression to ophthalmopathy a median of 6.5 months before onset, with approximately 68% sensitivity and about 72% specificity. Most expanded thyroid clonotypes (frequency above 0.001) were also detected in blood, a finding suggesting that blood repertoires may reflect thyroid immune responses. No statistical method was used to set the sample size in advance, and investigators knew the group allocation.

CDR1 MGHRA and CDR2 YSYEKL were looked up in the germline V gene. A distance of 11 bases separates the germline ends of V and J, which lose 1 base and 1 base respectively. The CDR3 starts with the cysteine, ends with the phenylalanine, and has 17 residues. The read is trimmed to its CDR3 DNA, 51 bases read in frame from base 1. Amplification of TCR beta CDR3 regions was carried out from RNA transcripts. A first-round RT-PCR of the TCR CDR3 used the HTBI primer set with the Qiagen OneStep RT-PCR kit. Libraries were constructed in a second round of multiplex PCR, after which size selection and purification were performed. Paired-end sequencing of the libraries was performed with 100 bp reads on an Illumina HiSeq2000. Under the source paper's analysis protocol: SOAPnuke was used to process the raw data, throwing out any read that contained adapters or uncalled bases, had a mean Phred below 15, or lacked an exact constant-primer or identifier match. High-quality paired reads were merged with COPE v1.2.5, and unique nucleotide sequences were defined as clonotypes. MiTCR v1.1 was used to align clonotypes to the IMGT TRBV, TRBD and TRBJ reference segments. Only V-J combinations with frequency above 0.0001, covering 98% to 99.2% of repertoires, were analysed. A TCS score was defined as the ratio of F50 (clonal expansion) to E x V (chaos), with BLOSUM62-based TCRdist applied between CDR3 peptides within each V-J. Welch's t-statistics and random forest reduced roughly 500 V-J features to 13, which were used in a naive Bayes classifier (R e1071). The similarity between thyroid and blood repertoires was quantified using the Morisita-Horn index. TCRdb ran its own pipeline on the public reads, namely fastp trimming at Q25 and MiXCR clone calling, and kept in-frame beta chains. Identical CDR3 protein sequences are pooled into one entry, listed with their most common genes and DNA. Clone size and V and J calls follow TCRdb, not the original study. The sample has hundreds of thousands of distinct CDR3 sequences on record, under 15% of them singletons. The ten top clones hold roughly 4.5% of the sample.

Ophthalmopathy patients had moderately to severely active disease, with a Clinical Activity Score of 3 or more, a NOSPECS grade of 4 or more, and a disease duration of less than 3 months. Patients with uncontrolled infections, other autoimmune diseases, pregnancy or lactation were excluded. Diagnoses relied on clinical symptoms, serum thyroxine and TRAb, thyroid ultrasound and orbital computed tomography. PBMCs were separated from under 12 ml of fresh peripheral blood using Ficoll-Paque density gradient centrifugation. Trizol reagent was used to extract total RNA, and RNA quality was then checked on an Agilent 2100 Bioanalyzer.

Recombination linked TRBV4-1 to TRBJ2-6; the D gene is perhaps TRBD2, from 6 matching bases. This receptor was obtained from a woman aged 40 to 50 with Graves' ophthalmopathy. The sequencing input was blood. This receptor has the CDR3 CASSQAVAASGANVLTF. The DNA is TGCGCCAGCAGCCAAGCCGTAGCGGCATCTGGGGCCAACGTCCTGACTTTC.